Below are 24 T cell receptor beta chains sequenced from a single sample in a study of glioma-infiltrating T cells after dendritic cell vaccination. Method: immunoSEQ multiplex PCR; TCRdb's copy keeps in-frame clones and lacks some. The repertoire holds more than 95,000 clones, with 65% to 85% as singletons. As for time point: after dendritic cell vaccination, including at tumor progression/relapse. The source material was blood, sampled after dendritic cell vaccination. Receptors originate from a human donor with glioblastoma.

The chain combines TRBV11-1 with TRBJ2-5; TRBD1 matches 8 bases. The V gene's germline CDR1 is SGHAT and CDR2 FQDESV (reference sequence). The CDR3 is made up of 15 amino acids. V shed 1 base, J shed 5 bases, and the junction held 6 bases outside the gene matches. Here the CDR3 DNA reads TGTGCCAGCAGCTTAGATGGGACAGGCCCGGAGACCCAGTACTTC. Amino acid sequence: CASSLDGTGPETQYF.

The chain employs TRBV5-1 and TRBJ2-7; 9 bases are a match to TRBD1. Germline CDR1 and CDR2: SGHRS and YFSETQ. This CDR3 is 12 amino acids long. Trimming cost V 5 bases and J 5 bases; bases outside gene matches: 2. The DNA of the CDR3 is TGCGCCAGCAGGGACAGGGGCCACGAGCAGTACTTC. This gives the protein CASRDRGHEQYF.

V and J are TRBV10-3 and TRBJ2-2; tentatively, D is TRBD2 (6 bases). The V end lost 11 bases, the J end lost 5 bases, and 18 bases lay between the germline ends. The CDR3 is 14 residues long. The V gene's germline CDR1 is ENHRY and CDR2 SYGVKD. CDR3 amino acids: CASRTEGSTGELFF. The CDR3 bases are TGTGCCTCACGGACGGAGGGTTCAACCGGGGAGCTGTTTTTT.

The chain uses TRBV19 and TRBJ1-1, with 12 bases fitting TRBD1. The CDR3 sequence is 15 residues long. V trimming: 4 bases; J trimming: 5 bases; junction bases outside the gene matches: 5. In germline, CDR1 is LNHDA, CDR2 SQIVND (reference sequence). Written as DNA, the CDR3 is TGTGCCAGTAGTACTGGGACAGGGGGCAGGACTGAAGCTTTCTTT. Amino acid sequence: CASSTGTGGRTEAFF.

The chain couples TRBV5-1 to TRBJ2-1, with TRBD2 matching over 7 bases. Germline CDR1 SGHRS, CDR2 YFSETQ. CDR3 length equals 16 residues. J gave up 2 bases and V 0 bases, and 5 bases lay outside the gene matches. CDR3 region: CASSLGRGSPYNEQFF. In DNA form, the CDR3 reads TGCGCCAGCAGCTTGGGTCGCGGGAGCCCCTACAATGAGCAGTTCTTC.

The genes are TRBV29-1 and TRBJ1-2, with 9 bases matching TRBD1. This CDR3 comprises 16 residues. V was pared by 3 bases and J by 1 base, with 9 bases of the junction left unmatched. Germline V gene data show CDR1 as SQVTM and CDR2 as ANQGSEA. CDR3 sequence: CSVETQGARFNYGYTF. The CDR3 DNA reads as TGCAGCGTTGAGACACAGGGGGCGAGATTTAACTATGGCTACACCTTC.

This clone was counted once. The V and J genes are TRBV19 and TRBJ1-2, with D uncertain. The CDR3 runs to 15 residues. The germline V and J ends were trimmed by 3 bases and 2 bases, with 13 bases remaining between them. CDR1 LNHDA and CDR2 SQIVND come from the germline V gene (reference sequence). For the CDR3, the DNA is TGTGCCAGTAGTATTTTACATGAGGGAAACTATGGCTACACCTTC. Its protein product is CASSILHEGNYGYTF.

The chain links TRBV5-1 to TRBJ2-1; 9 bases map to TRBD2. The germline CDR1 and CDR2 sequences are SGHRS and YFSETQ. V lost 4 bases to trimming and J lost 4 bases; unmatched junction nucleotides: 6. The CDR3 is 15 residues long. The CDR3 region has the DNA TGCGCCAGCAGCAACTTAGCGGGGGCTTACAATGAGCAGTTCTTC. This translates into CASSNLAGAYNEQFF.

V and J are TRBV10-3 and TRBJ1-5; 8 nucleotides line up with TRBD1. V trimming: 6 bases; J trimming: 1 base; junction bases outside the gene matches: 5. There are 15 residues in the CDR3. Germline values: CDR1 ENHRY, CDR2 SYGVKD. CDR3 sequence reads: CAIREDRASNQPQHF. The CDR3 DNA follows: TGTGCCATCAGGGAGGACAGGGCAAGCAATCAGCCCCAGCATTTT.

The V gene is TRBV5-1, the J gene TRBJ2-5; D call uncertain. Germline CDR1 and CDR2: SGHRS and YFSETQ. With 1 base removed from V and 4 bases from J, the gap between germline ends came to 11 bases. The CDR3 spans 14 residues. The CDR3 sequence: CASSLPTNRETQYF. Here the CDR3 DNA reads TGCGCCAGCAGCTTGCCTACGAACCGAGAGACCCAGTACTTC. Filled out from reference TRBV5-1 and TRBJ2-5, the complete variable domain reads KAGVTQTPRYLIKTRGQQVTLSCSPISGHRSVSWYQQTPGQGLQFLFEYFSETQRNKGNFPGRFSGRQFSNSRSEMNVSTLELGDSALYLCASSLPTNRETQYFGPGTRLLVL.

This rearrangement joins TRBV28 to TRBJ2-1; 10 nucleotides align to TRBD2. The CDR3 has 16 residues. V was pared by 5 bases and J by 7 bases, with 11 bases of the junction left unmatched. Germline V gene data show CDR1 as MDHEN and CDR2 as SYDVKM. Here the CDR3 reads CASSPRWTSGSNEQFF. The CDR3 nucleotides are TGTGCCAGCAGTCCCCGATGGACTAGCGGTTCAAATGAGCAGTTCTTC.

The J gene is TRBJ2-1, the V gene TRBV28; D remains ambiguous. Deletions cut 3 bases from V and 7 bases from J, with 13 bases between. CDR3 length equals 14 residues. Per the germline V gene, CDR1 is MDHEN and CDR2 is SYDVKM. The CDR3 coding sequence is TGTGCCAGCAGTTTCCGCGAAACGGGTAATGAGCAGTTCTTC. It is translated as CASSFRETGNEQFF.

As concerns this clone: At one of its ends the junction is not consistent with the germline gene, which may arise from a read error. The rearrangement joins TRBV7-7 to TRBJ2-3, with TRBD2 matching over 9 bases. The CDR3 is 15 residues long. Looked up from germline, CDR1 is SSHAT and CDR2 is FNYEAQ (reference sequence). The CDR3 protein is CASSVNSGGRDTQYF. CDR3 DNA sequence: TGTGCTAGCAGCGTTAATAGCGGGGGCAGGGATACGCAGTATTTT.

V and J are TRBV2 and TRBJ1-1; D might be TRBD1 (6 bases). The germline gives CDR1 SNHLY, CDR2 FYNNEI. This CDR3 is 12 amino acids long. Trimming took 6 bases from V and 10 from J, leaving 15 bases between them. CDR3 sequence: CASSFGGGRAFF. CDR3 sequence (DNA): TGTGCCAGCAGCTTTGGGGGCGGGCGAGCTTTCTTT.

The V gene is TRBV6-5, the J gene TRBJ2-7, with D perhaps TRBD1 (6 bases). The V and J ends lost 5 bases and 0 bases respectively, with 11 bases between them. Per the germline V gene, CDR1 is MNHEY and CDR2 is SVGAGI. The CDR3 has 14 amino acids. This chain's CDR3 is CASSLMTGSYEQYF. As DNA, the CDR3 is TGTGCCAGCAGTCTAATGACAGGCTCCTACGAGCAGTACTTC.

J is TRBJ1-4 and V is TRBV28; D unclear. Trimming cost V 2 bases and J 14 bases, with 15 bases left between them. Germline loops: CDR1 MDHEN, CDR2 SYDVKM. The CDR3 spans 13 residues. The CDR3 reads CASSLGPALTLFF. The CDR3 nucleotides are TGTGCCAGCAGTTTAGGGCCCGCTTTGACCCTGTTTTTT.

The rearrangement joins TRBV29-1 to TRBJ2-1; 9 nucleotides align to TRBD2. Germline values: CDR1 SQVTM, CDR2 ANQGSEA. The CDR3 consists of 16 residues. After removal of 4 bases from V and 0 bases from J, the junction contained 7 bases not matched to a gene. CDR3 DNA: TGCAGCGTTGGTGGGACTAGCATGAGCTCCTACAATGAGCAGTTCTTC. Its translation is CSVGGTSMSSYNEQFF.

This rearrangement joins TRBV28 to TRBJ1-1; perhaps TRBD1 as D (6 bases). Per germline, CDR1 MDHEN and CDR2 SYDVKM. The CDR3 extends over 15 amino acids. Trimming removed 6 bases from V and 1 base from J, with 15 bases in between. CDR3 bases: TGTGCCAGCAGCCCCTCGACAGGAACGAACACTGAAGCTTTCTTT. This codes for CASSPSTGTNTEAFF. Based on the CDR3 plus reference TRBV28 and TRBJ1-1, the full variable domain is DVKVTQSSRYLVKRTGEKVFLECVQDMDHENMFWYRQDPGLGLRLIYFSYDVKMKEKGDIPEGYSVSREKKERFSLILESASTNQTSMYLCASSPSTGTNTEAFFGQGTRLTVV.

This sequence joins TRBV9 and TRBJ2-1; 8 positions agree with TRBD1. The V segment lost 4 bases and the J segment 4 bases; nucleotides outside the gene matches: 7. The CDR3 extends over 15 amino acids. Germline V gene data show CDR1 as SGDLS and CDR2 as YYNGEE. CDR3 DNA: TGTGCCAGCAGCCCAGATGGACAGGGATACAATGAGCAGTTCTTC. It is translated as CASSPDGQGYNEQFF.

This chain connects TRBV29-1 to TRBJ2-5; D is unresolved. This CDR3 spans 11 amino acids. Trimming pared 7 bases from V and 5 bases from J, leaving 11 bases between. Germline-derived CDR1 and CDR2 are SQVTM and ANQGSEA. The CDR3 is CSALYLETQYF. DNA of the CDR3: TGCAGCGCCCTGTACTTGGAGACCCAGTACTTC.

V usage is TRBV18 and J usage is TRBJ2-1, with D perhaps TRBD2 (5 bases). This CDR3 has 13 amino acids. V lost 3 bases and J 7 bases, leaving 10 bases between the germline ends. Germline-derived CDR1 and CDR2 are KGHSH and LQKENI. CDR3 nucleotide sequence: TGTGCCAGCTCACCGGAACTAGTTAATGAGCAGTTCTTC. It codes for CASSPELVNEQFF.

The gene calls are TRBV11-2 and TRBJ2-3; 9 bases are shared with TRBD1. CDR1 SGHAT and CDR2 FQNNGV come from the germline V gene. This CDR3 spans 14 amino acids. After removal of 4 bases from V and 4 bases from J, the junction contained 3 bases not matched to a gene. The CDR3 DNA reads as TGTGCCAGCAGCTGGGACAGGGTGGCAGATACGCAGTATTTT. Protein: CASSWDRVADTQYF. The entire variable domain, with the rest obtained from reference TRBV11-2 and TRBJ2-3, is as follows: EAGVAQSPRYKIIEKRQSVAFWCNPISGHATLYWYQQILGQGPKLLIQFQNNGVVDDSQLPKDRFSAERLKGVDSTLKIQPAKLEDSAVYLCASSWDRVADTQYFGPGTRLTVL.

This clone was seen more than once but under ten times. This rearrangement joins TRBV10-2 to TRBJ1-2; TRBD1 is a possible D gene (5 bases). This CDR3 has 12 amino acids. Looked up from germline, CDR1 is WSHSY and CDR2 is SAAADI. With 6 bases removed from V and 4 bases from J, the gap between germline ends came to 9 bases. CDR3 DNA sequence: TGCGCCAGCAGCCCACAGGTCTATGGCTACACCTTC. Translated: CASSPQVYGYTF.

The J gene is TRBJ1-2, the V gene TRBV28, with 8 bases that match TRBD1. The germline CDR1 and CDR2 sequences are MDHEN and SYDVKM. This CDR3 has 14 residues. V shed 3 bases and J 0 bases; nucleotides not matched to a gene: 0. CDR3 protein: CASSLTGANYGYTF. DNA of the CDR3: TGTGCCAGCAGTTTGACAGGGGCTAACTATGGCTACACCTTC.